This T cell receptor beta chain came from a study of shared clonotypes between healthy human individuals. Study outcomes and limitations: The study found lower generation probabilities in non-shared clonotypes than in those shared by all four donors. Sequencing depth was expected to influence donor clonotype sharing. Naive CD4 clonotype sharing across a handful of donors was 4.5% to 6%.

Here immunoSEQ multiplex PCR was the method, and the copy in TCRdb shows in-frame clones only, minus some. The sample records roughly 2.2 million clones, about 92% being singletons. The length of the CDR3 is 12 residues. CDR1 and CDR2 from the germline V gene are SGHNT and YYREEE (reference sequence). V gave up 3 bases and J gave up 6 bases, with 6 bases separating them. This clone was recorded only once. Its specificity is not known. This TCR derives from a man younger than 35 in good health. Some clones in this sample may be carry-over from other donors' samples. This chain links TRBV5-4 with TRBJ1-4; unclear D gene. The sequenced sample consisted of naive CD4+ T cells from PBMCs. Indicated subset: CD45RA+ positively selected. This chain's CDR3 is CASSSIDEKLFF. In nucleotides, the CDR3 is TGTGCCAGCAGCTCCATTGATGAAAAACTGTTTTTT.